This T cell receptor (beta chain) was profiled in a study of cytomegalovirus exposure and HLA in healthy donors. This clone was recorded only once. The PCR ran on 60 Vbeta and 13 Jbeta primers. Generated by immunoSEQ multiplex PCR, the TCRdb table keeps only in-frame clones and is missing some. The sample has approximately 93,000 clones, roughly 67% seen once. This CDR3 is 12 amino acids long. V lost 3 bases and J lost 6, with 9 bases in between. Germline V gene sequence: CDR1 KGHSH, CDR2 LQKENI. Sequences were obtained from PBMCs. The origin of this receptor is a boy under 18 in good health and CMV-seropositive. The rearrangement links TRBV18 to TRBJ2-7; D possibly corresponds to TRBD1 (5 bases). The CDR3 here is CASSPDRVEQYF. The CDR3 region has the DNA TGTGCCAGCTCACCCGACAGAGTCGAGCAGTACTTC.